Below, 17 T cell receptor beta chains from the same sample are listed, as sequenced in a study of shared clonotypes between healthy human individuals. Measured with immunoSEQ multiplex PCR; TCRdb has only the in-frame clones, and not every one. The sample lists 2 million to 3 million clones, over 85% occurring once. Sequencing was carried out using naive CD4+ T cells from PBMCs. Subset reported: CD45RA+ positively selected. The origin of the receptors is a man younger than 35 in good health. Some clones in this sample may be carry-over from other donors' samples.

The chain carries TRBV28 and TRBJ1-1; a possible D gene is TRBD1 (5 bases). The CDR3 spans 15 residues. CDR1 and CDR2 from the germline V gene are MDHEN and SYDVKM. V dropped 6 bases and J dropped 0 bases, with 14 bases sitting between them. CDR3 region: CASRYPQGLNTEAFF. DNA for the CDR3: TGTGCCAGCAGGTACCCCCAGGGACTGAACACTGAAGCTTTCTTT.

In DNA, the CDR3 is TGTGCCAGCAGTGAACGAGGCCCTAGAGGAAAACTGTTTTTT. Translating it yields CASSERGPRGKLFF. The V and J genes are TRBV25-1 and TRBJ1-4; D is undetermined. Germline V CDR1 and CDR2: MGHDK, SYGVNS. The CDR3 runs 14 residues. V lost 2 bases, J lost 10 bases, and 14 bases lay in between.

V is TRBV15 and J is TRBJ2-1, with D maybe TRBD1 (5 bases). V lost 0 bases and J lost 1, with 7 bases in between. Germline CDR1 and CDR2: LNHNV and YYDKDF (reference sequence). This CDR3 has 15 amino acids. The CDR3 region has the DNA TGTGCCACCAGCAGAGATCAGGGTTCCTACAATGAGCAGTTCTTC. Translated: CATSRDQGSYNEQFF.

The chain carries TRBV7-2 and TRBJ2-1; 16 nucleotides match TRBD2. J lost 3 bases, V lost 3 bases, and 5 bases had no gene match. This CDR3 has 18 residues. Germline CDR1 and CDR2: SGHTA and FQGNSA. CDR3 in DNA: TGTGCCAGCAGCTTGTTGGGACTAGCGGGAGGGCTCTACAATGAGCAGTTCTTC. This gives the protein CASSLLGLAGGLYNEQFF.

A remark on this clone: The same CDR3 is also encoded by other DNA sequences in this sample. This chain links TRBV18 with TRBJ2-5; 7 nucleotides agree with TRBD1. V lost 3 bases, J lost 4 bases, and 2 bases stayed unmatched. The CDR3 is 13 amino acids. Germline V gene data show CDR1 as KGHSH and CDR2 as LQKENI. This chain's CDR3 is CASSPDRAETQYF. The CDR3 DNA is TGTGCCAGCTCACCTGACAGGGCAGAGACCCAGTACTTC.

This clone was counted a single time. The same CDR3 can be traced to other DNA sequences in this sample. The CDR3 bases are TGTGCCAGCAGCTTAGTAGGGACAGGGAATTCACCCCTCCACTTT. Its protein is CASSLVGTGNSPLHF. This chain uses TRBV7-9 with TRBJ1-6; 9 bases align to TRBD1. The CDR3 is 15 amino acids. Germline values: CDR1 SEHNR, CDR2 FQNEAQ (reference sequence). With V trimmed by 1 base and J by 7 bases, 2 bases remained unmatched.

The V call is TRBV5-8, the J call TRBJ1-5; D uncertain. V lost 4 bases and J lost 2, with 4 bases in between. This CDR3 contains 12 residues. Per germline, CDR1 SGHTS and CDR2 YDEGEE. CDR3 DNA: TGTGCCAGCAGCCAAGGCAATCAGCCCCAGCATTTT. Its protein product is CASSQGNQPQHF. Looking up the rest from reference TRBV5-8 and TRBJ1-5 gives the full variable domain: EAGVTQSPTHLIKTRGQQATLRCSPISGHTSVYWYQQALGLGLQFLLWYDEGEERNRGNFPPRFSGRQFPNYSSELNVNALELEDSALYLCASSQGNQPQHFGDGTRLSIL.

This chain connects TRBV6-6 to TRBJ2-7; TRBD2 aligns across 11 bases. Trimming cost V 4 bases and J 0 bases; bases outside gene matches: 5. The CDR3 has 16 residues. Germline CDR1 and CDR2: MNHNY and SVGAGI (reference sequence). CDR3 residues: CASSLTSGSASYEQYF. The CDR3 DNA reads TGTGCCAGCAGTTTAACTAGCGGGAGCGCCTCCTACGAGCAGTACTTC.

The V call is TRBV7-9, the J call TRBJ2-3, with 8 positions matching TRBD1. Germline-derived CDR1 and CDR2 are SEHNR and FQNEAQ (reference sequence). J gave up 6 bases and V 4 bases, and 9 bases lay outside the gene matches. The CDR3 covers 15 residues. The CDR3 DNA follows: TGTGCCAGCAGCTCCGGACAGGGTCAGCCGGATACGCAGTATTTT. It codes for CASSSGQGQPDTQYF.

This chain joins TRBV6-5 and TRBJ2-1; 8 nucleotides align to TRBD2. The CDR3 loop spans 15 amino acids. The germline V gene has CDR1 MNHEY and CDR2 SVGAGI. Trimming at V came to 6 bases and at J to 6 bases, leaving 10 bases not matched to a gene. CDR3 sequence (DNA): TGTGCCAGCAGCCGAGCGGGAGTTTCGTTCAATGAGCAGTTCTTC. This translates into CASSRAGVSFNEQFF.

V and J are TRBV5-1 and TRBJ2-3, with no clear D. The CDR3 consists of 14 residues. V was trimmed by 4 bases and J by 6 bases, leaving 15 bases between them. Germline V CDR1 and CDR2: SGHRS, YFSETQ. The CDR3 sequence is CASSRWTVGDTQYF. The CDR3 DNA is TGCGCCAGCAGCCGATGGACCGTGGGGGATACGCAGTATTTT.

V usage is TRBV28 and J usage is TRBJ2-3; 9 nucleotides align to TRBD2. The V and J ends lost 3 bases and 7 bases, in that order; junction bases with no gene match: 5. The CDR3 covers 14 residues. CDR1 and CDR2 (germline): MDHEN, SYDVKM. The CDR3 region is CASSFLAGTNTQYF. In nucleotides, the CDR3 is TGTGCCAGCAGTTTCCTAGCGGGAACAAATACGCAGTATTTT.

This clone was recorded only once. The chain is built from TRBV7-2 and TRBJ2-5; D gene unclear. Looked up from germline, CDR1 is SGHTA and CDR2 is FQGNSA. The germline V and J ends were trimmed by 7 bases and 7 bases, with 25 bases remaining between them. This CDR3 has 16 residues. CDR3 coding DNA: TGTGCCAGCACCCTTAACCCAACGGCAGTCCCAGGGACCCAGTACTTC. Translation: CASTLNPTAVPGTQYF. Full variable domain (remainder filled in from reference TRBV7-2 and TRBJ2-5): GAGVSQSPSNKVTEKGKDVELRCDPISGHTALYWYRQSLGQGLEFLIYFQGNSAPDKSGLPSDRFSAERTGGSVSTLTIQRTQQEDSAVYLCASTLNPTAVPGTQYFGPGTRLLVL.

This clone was counted a single time. The chain recombines TRBV28 with TRBJ2-7; TRBD2 is a possible D gene (6 bases). CDR1 MDHEN and CDR2 SYDVKM come from the germline V gene. The CDR3 loop spans 13 amino acids. Trimming shortened V by 9 bases and J by 3 bases, and 15 bases separated the two germline ends. As DNA, the CDR3 is TGTGCCAGTTATAGCGGAAGAAGCTACGAGCAGTACTTC. Translated, it gives CASYSGRSYEQYF.

As regards this clone: This specimen includes other DNA sequences encoding the same CDR3. The chain employs TRBV5-1 and TRBJ2-3; D is uncertain. The CDR3 runs to 14 residues. The V end was cut by 2 bases, the J end by 0 bases, with 7 bases between. Germline V gene data show CDR1 as SGHRS and CDR2 as YFSETQ. This CDR3 is CASSLLTSTDTQYF. The CDR3 bases are TGCGCCAGCAGCTTACTGACTAGCACAGATACGCAGTATTTT.

This clone was seen just once. This CDR3 is CASSINPGVRATEAFF. The CDR3 coding sequence is TGTGCCAGTAGTATAAACCCCGGGGTGAGGGCCACTGAAGCTTTCTTT. The chain joins TRBV19 to TRBJ1-1; the D is unclear. V lost 2 bases to trimming and J lost 4 bases, with 17 bases between them. There are 16 residues in the CDR3. Germline CDR1 reads LNHDA; CDR2 reads SQIVND (reference sequence). Combining the CDR3 with reference TRBV19 and TRBJ1-1 gives the whole variable domain DGGITQSPKYLFRKEGQNVTLSCEQNLNHDAMYWYRQDPGQGLRLIYYSQIVNDFQKGDIAEGYSVSREKKESFPLTVTSAQKNPTAFYLCASSINPGVRATEAFFGQGTRLTVV.

The rearrangement uses TRBV4-3 and TRBJ1-2; D is possibly TRBD1 (6 bases). Germline loops: CDR1 LGHNA, CDR2 YSLEER. The germline V and J ends were trimmed by 3 bases and 9 bases, with 20 bases remaining between them. The CDR3 loop spans 15 amino acids. The CDR3 reads CASSHSGQLATRYTF. The CDR3 nucleotides are TGCGCCAGCAGCCACTCCGGACAGTTGGCTACACGCTACACCTTC.